The sequence of this T cell receptor beta chain was determined in a study of T cells after yellow fever vaccination. Study in general: Where fractions had low cell numbers, libraries were prepared from them with the SMART-Seq v4 Ultra Low Input RNA kit.

Template-switching 5'RACE yielded the TCR cDNA; a universal primer site and UMIs were added in the process. TCRdb used MiXCR to reprocess the 5' RACE reads, holding one entry per CDR3 protein. Counted here are a few hundred thousand distinct CDR3 sequences, approximately 10% occurring once; the ten biggest clones make up approximately 3.3%. There are a few counts of this clonotype. Antigen: not known. Overall study results and limits: The study re-detected most primary-vaccination clones after the booster (approximately 97% CD4, around 89% CD8). Clonotypes appearing in both CD4 and CD8 compartments existed, and their share was small.

The CDR3 contains 14 residues. Between the trimmed V and J ends, which lost 6 bases and 4 bases, there was a span of 15 bases. The V call is TRBV12-3 or TRBV12-4, the J call TRBJ1-2; D might be TRBD1 (5 bases). The source is a man aged 18 to 29 who received the YFV17D yellow fever vaccine. Sequencing used CD4+ T cells sorted from PBMCs, obtained 5 days after the yellow fever booster vaccination. The CDR3 DNA reads TGTGCCAGCAGATTGTCACCGGGGGGCTATGGCTACACCTTC. It codes for CASRLSPGGYGYTF.